These 10 T cell receptor beta chains came from one sample sequenced in a study of shared clonotypes between healthy human individuals. Profiling relied on immunoSEQ multiplex PCR, and the TCRdb table lists in-frame clones only, not all of them. The top ten hold approximately 1.7% of the sample, which has approximately 740,000 clones, approximately 79% seen once. The source material was memory CD4+ T cells sorted from blood. Stated subset: CD45RA-negative fraction. All receptors come from a woman aged 25 to 39 in good health.

J is TRBJ1-1 and V is TRBV6-5; D remains ambiguous. CDR1 is MNHEY and CDR2 is SVGAGI in the germline V gene. Trimming removed 5 bases at V and 6 bases at J, with 16 bases between. The CDR3 consists of 14 residues. For the CDR3, the DNA is TGTGCCAGCAGTCCATTAGACCCGGTGGCTGAAGCTTTCTTT. Encoded protein: CASSPLDPVAEAFF.

This clone was seen repeatedly, ten times or more. This CDR3 is CASSAGTGNTIYF. The CDR3 DNA follows: TGTGCCAGCAGCGCAGGGACTGGAAACACCATATATTTT. The rearrangement links TRBV9 to TRBJ1-3; perhaps TRBD1 as D (5 bases). Germline CDR1 SGDLS, CDR2 YYNGEE. The CDR3 covers 13 residues. Trimming took off 3 bases at V and 2 bases at J, with 6 bases between the two ends.

Only a few counts were recorded for this clone. The V call is TRBV4-1, the J call TRBJ2-1; 11 bases match TRBD1. V dropped 1 base and J dropped 7; count of bases not matched to a gene: 9. In germline, CDR1 is MGHRA, CDR2 YSYEKL. CDR3 length: 17 amino acids. For the CDR3, the DNA is TGCGCCAGCAGCCAAGTAGCGGGACAGGGGGTTGGTAATGAGCAGTTCTTC. It yields the protein CASSQVAGQGVGNEQFF.

V is TRBV6-5 and J is TRBJ2-6, with no clear D. Trimming left V 6 bases short and J 1 base short, with 7 bases between. The CDR3 covers 14 residues. The germline gives CDR1 MNHEY, CDR2 SVGAGI. The CDR3 reads CASRWKSGANVLTF. The CDR3 DNA is TGTGCCAGCAGGTGGAAGTCTGGGGCCAACGTCCTGACTTTC.

The chain links TRBV7-6 to TRBJ1-3, with a weak D call TRBD1 (5 bases). V shed 1 base and J shed 2 bases, with 9 bases lying between them. The CDR3 runs 15 residues. The germline V gene has CDR1 SGHVS and CDR2 FNYEAQ. The CDR3 here is CASSLGGAAGNTIYF. The CDR3, as DNA: TGTGCCAGCAGCTTAGGCGGGGCGGCTGGAAACACCATATATTTT.

This clone was found many times. The chain links TRBV7-9 to TRBJ2-1, with D possibly being TRBD1 (6 bases). Germline CDR1 and CDR2: SEHNR and FQNEAQ (reference sequence). The V end was cut by 8 bases, the J end by 3 bases, with 14 bases between. The CDR3 length is 14 residues. CDR3 sequence: CASDRDKIYNEQFF. In DNA, the CDR3 is TGTGCCAGCGACCGGGACAAAATCTACAATGAGCAGTTCTTC.

In DNA form, the CDR3 reads TGTGCCAGCAGCTTAGGCAGTTCCGAAAAACTGTTTTTT. As protein: CASSLGSSEKLFF. This chain uses TRBV13 with TRBJ1-4; D uncertain. V gave up 0 bases and J gave up 8 bases, with 7 bases separating them. The CDR3 loop spans 13 amino acids. Germline assignment: CDR1 PRHDT and CDR2 FYEKMQ (reference sequence). Using reference TRBV13 and TRBJ1-4 for the parts outside the CDR3, the full variable domain is AAGVIQSPRHLIKEKRETATLKCYPIPRHDTVYWYQQGPGQDPQFLISFYEKMQSDKGSIPDRFSAQQFSDYHSELNMSSLELGDSALYFCASSLGSSEKLFFGSGTQLSVL.

The chain recombines TRBV5-1 with TRBJ1-4; a possible D gene is TRBD1 (5 bases). Trimming stripped 3 bases from V and 8 bases from J, with 26 bases between. This CDR3 spans 18 amino acids. Per germline, CDR1 SGHRS and CDR2 YFSETQ. CDR3 coding DNA: TGCGCCAGCAGCTCCCCCCCCTCGCTCCGCGGGGCTAGAGAAAAACTGTTTTTT. Encoded protein: CASSSPPSLRGAREKLFF.

The chain carries TRBV4-1 and TRBJ2-7; 7 bases map to TRBD1. The germline gives CDR1 MGHRA, CDR2 YSYEKL. J lost 2 bases, V lost 1 base, and 17 bases had no gene match. The CDR3 contains 19 residues. CDR3 in amino acids: CASSQGRLSYRDSTYEQYF. The CDR3 DNA sequence: TGCGCCAGCAGCCAAGGGCGGTTAAGTTACCGGGACAGTACCTACGAGCAGTACTTC.

The V call is TRBV28, the J call TRBJ1-4; D is unclear. CDR1 MDHEN and CDR2 SYDVKM come from the germline V gene. The length of the CDR3 is 14 residues. V shed 3 bases and J shed 7 bases, with 12 bases lying between them. CDR3 nucleotide sequence: TGTGCCAGCAGTTTTAGTTCTCCCCCTGAAAAACTGTTTTTT. Its translation: CASSFSSPPEKLFF.